This entry is about one T cell receptor beta chain. As yet, its antigen is unknown. This entry comes from a study of cytomegalovirus exposure and HLA in healthy donors. Overall study results and limits: Earlier analysis yielded a pattern in which most TCR beta V segments were productive about 90% or about 30% of the time. The authors confirmed in vitro that a few CMV-associated chains were specific for CMV antigens.

Use of 60 Vbeta and 13 Jbeta primers characterized the PCR. Sequenced by immunoSEQ multiplex PCR; TCRdb stores in-frame clones only, minus some. The table records about 200,000 clones, approximately 85% of them present only once. Trimming at V came to 5 bases and at J to 8 bases, leaving 6 bases not matched to a gene. Germline V CDR1 and CDR2: MNHNS, SASEGT. This CDR3 region has 13 residues. The V gene is TRBV6-1, the J gene TRBJ1-2, with 9 bases fitting TRBD1. This receptor was obtained from a woman in her 50s in good health and CMV-seronegative. The source material was PBMCs. The CDR3 region has the DNA TGTGCCAGCAGTCGGGGACAGGGACACGGCTACACCTTC. It codes for CASSRGQGHGYTF.